This T cell receptor (beta chain) was profiled in a study of blood T cell repertoires in COVID-19. The CDR3 has 16 residues. J lost 8 bases, V lost 1 base, and 10 bases had no gene match. Germline CDR1 reads LGHNA; CDR2 reads YSLEER. Categorization into cohorts depended on clinical history that participants reported. Up to 2 weeks before entering the study, exposed participants had met a COVID-19 case. Per the authors' pipeline: By means of reference gene primer amplification, nucleated cell counts were estimated. Here immunoSEQ multiplex PCR was the method, and the copy in TCRdb shows in-frame clones only, minus some. The V and J calls and clone size are taken from that table; D and trimming were inferred from the DNA. This sample has more than 300,000 clones, with 90% to 95% found just once.

The sample comprised PBMCs or T cells enriched from blood (not recorded which). The rearrangement joins TRBV4-3 to TRBJ1-4; 7 bases line up with TRBD1. The TCR comes from a young woman who had been exposed to COVID-19. The CDR3 reads CASSQAAGGIREKLFF. In DNA form, the CDR3 reads TGCGCCAGCAGCCAAGCGGCAGGGGGTATTCGGGAAAAACTGTTTTTT.